This TCR beta chain was captured in a study of early stage breast cancer tumors. Repertoires were generated with immunoSEQ multiplex PCR, while TCRdb's copy carries only in-frame clones and drops some. The repertoire holds 40,000 to 60,000 clones, around four fifths seen once, with around 3.6% in the top ten. The CDR3 extends over 15 amino acids. From germline, CDR1 is SNHLY and CDR2 FYNNEI. With 5 bases removed from V and 4 bases from J, the gap between germline ends came to 15 bases. The receptor comes from a person in their forties with breast cancer. The specimen was blood. This chain joins TRBV2 and TRBJ2-1; no definite D call. The CDR3 nucleotides are TGTGCCAGCAGTCTTACCCTCGGGCTATACAATGAGCAGTTCTTC. Its protein product is CASSLTLGLYNEQFF.